The 31 T cell receptor beta chains presented below share a single source sample, sequenced in a study of blood T cell repertoires in COVID-19. Here immunoSEQ multiplex PCR was the method, and the copy in TCRdb shows in-frame clones only, minus some. The data contain fewer than 250,000 clones, roughly nine tenths of them seen just once; the ten biggest clones take up about 0.72%. The sequencing input was peripheral blood. Source of these receptors: a woman in her 70s with acute or convalescent COVID-19.

CDR3 amino acids: CASSFTGGYGYTF. The DNA for the CDR3 is TGTGCCAGCAGTTTTACGGGGGGCTATGGCTACACCTTC. The chain is built from TRBV12-3 or TRBV12-4 and TRBJ1-2, with D maybe TRBD1 (5 bases). The CDR3 consists of 13 residues. V dropped 3 bases and J dropped 4 bases, with 9 bases sitting between them.

The chain has TRBV15 and TRBJ2-7; 8 nucleotides align to TRBD1. Germline loops: CDR1 LNHNV, CDR2 YYDKDF (reference sequence). V lost 6 bases, J lost 2 bases, and 3 bases stayed unmatched. The CDR3 sequence is 13 residues long. The CDR3 DNA reads as TGTGCCACCAGTCAGGGGGCGGCCTACGAGCAGTACTTC. This translates into CATSQGAAYEQYF.

The V gene is TRBV9, the J gene TRBJ2-6; the D is unclear. Trimming took off 0 bases at V and 0 bases at J, with 13 bases between the two ends. CDR3 size: 18 residues. In germline, CDR1 is SGDLS, CDR2 YYNGEE. CDR3 protein: CASSVAAGILSGANVLTF. The CDR3 region has the DNA TGTGCCAGCAGCGTAGCTGCAGGTATACTCTCTGGGGCCAACGTCCTGACTTTC.

The chain is built from TRBV7-2 and TRBJ2-3; D remains unclear. The CDR3 totals 13 residues. Trimming pared 0 bases from V and 3 bases from J, leaving 4 bases between. The germline CDR1 and CDR2 sequences are SGHTA and FQGNSA. DNA for the CDR3: TGTGCCAGCAGCTTAGCCCGTACAGATACGCAGTATTTT. Translated, it gives CASSLARTDTQYF.

The chain joins TRBV12-3 or TRBV12-4 to TRBJ2-3; D unresolved. This CDR3 has 13 amino acids. V was clipped by 3 bases and J by 6 bases, with 10 bases between them. In DNA, the CDR3 is TGTGCCAGCAGTTTGGCCCCTGGTGATACGCAGTATTTT. This codes for CASSLAPGDTQYF.

This chain connects TRBV1 to TRBJ2-1; the listed D gene, TRBD2, was not tested against the DNA. TRBV1 is deemed a pseudogene. This CDR3 region has 21 residues. CDR3 sequence (DNA): TGCACCAGCAGCCAAGATCGGGCTCCCCCTTGGACTAGCGGGGGGGCCAATGAGCAGTTCTTC. Translating gives CTSSQDRAPPWTSGGANEQFF.

The chain has TRBV18 and TRBJ1-1, with unresolved D. From germline, CDR1 is KGHSH and CDR2 LQKENI. Trimming took off 2 bases at V and 4 bases at J, with 11 bases between the two ends. CDR3 length equals 14 residues. The CDR3: CASSPTVPGTEAFF. CDR3 sequence (DNA): TGTGCCAGCTCACCAACAGTTCCAGGCACTGAAGCTTTCTTT.

The CDR3 sequence is CASRPDSNYGYTF. The CDR3 nucleotides read TGCGCCAGCAGACCGGACAGTAACTATGGCTACACCTTC. The rearrangement joins TRBV5-1 to TRBJ1-2; D perhaps matches TRBD1 (6 bases). CDR3 size: 13 residues. Trimming took off 5 bases at V and 1 base at J, with 9 bases between the two ends. Germline CDR1 SGHRS, CDR2 YFSETQ.

V is TRBV5-1 and J is TRBJ2-7; possible D gene TRBD1, 7 bases. Germline V lookup: CDR1 SGHRS, CDR2 YFSETQ. Trimming removed 4 bases from V and 7 bases from J, with 24 bases in between. The CDR3 contains 16 residues. As DNA, the CDR3 is TGCGCCAGCAGCCGCGTACAGGGATACCCAGGGGGGGAGCAGTACTTC. Protein sequence: CASSRVQGYPGGEQYF.

This chain links TRBV29-1 with TRBJ1-4, with D maybe TRBD1 (6 bases). The ends were cut back, 6 bases at V and 4 bases at J, with 15 bases in the middle. The CDR3 loop spans 14 amino acids. Germline CDR1 reads SQVTM; CDR2 reads ANQGSEA. The CDR3 nucleotides are TGCAGCGTGAGGACAGCTGGCCTTAATGAAAAACTGTTTTTT. Protein: CSVRTAGLNEKLFF.

V gene TRBV4-3 combines with J gene TRBJ2-3; TRBD2 agrees at 13 bases. The CDR3 covers 16 residues. Unmatched junction bases numbered 2, after V lost 1 base and J lost 4 bases. Germline lookup yields CDR1 LGHNA and CDR2 YSLEER. CDR3 DNA sequence: TGCGCCAGCAGCCAAGGACTAGCGGGAGGATCAGATACGCAGTATTTT. This sequence encodes CASSQGLAGGSDTQYF.

The chain is built from TRBV18 and TRBJ1-1; D is possibly TRBD1 (5 bases). The CDR3 runs 16 residues. Trimming shortened V by 1 base and J by 0 bases, and 12 bases separated the two germline ends. Germline V gene sequence: CDR1 KGHSH, CDR2 LQKENI. CDR3 nucleotides: TGTGCCAGCTCACCACAATCGGGGGGAATGAACACTGAAGCTTTCTTT. Translating gives CASSPQSGGMNTEAFF.

This chain joins TRBV19 and TRBJ2-7; 9 bases are a match to TRBD1. Germline V gene data show CDR1 as LNHDA and CDR2 as SQIVND (reference sequence). The CDR3 consists of 15 residues. With V trimmed by 4 bases and J by 3 bases, 7 bases remained unmatched. CDR3 sequence reads: CASSTGTGRFYEQYF. CDR3 DNA: TGTGCCAGTAGTACTGGGACAGGGAGGTTCTACGAGCAGTACTTC.

This chain links TRBV5-8 with TRBJ1-4, with D tentatively TRBD1 (6 bases). This CDR3 comprises 15 residues. From germline, CDR1 is SGHTS and CDR2 YDEGEE. With 0 bases removed from V and 7 bases from J, the gap between germline ends came to 13 bases. Here the CDR3 reads CASSLAGGFTEKLFF. The CDR3 nucleotides read TGTGCCAGCAGCTTGGCGGGGGGCTTCACTGAAAAACTGTTTTTT.

The chain has TRBV19 and TRBJ1-6; TRBD1 agrees at 7 bases. Germline lookup yields CDR1 LNHDA and CDR2 SQIVND (reference sequence). The CDR3 covers 16 residues. The V gene end was trimmed by 5 bases and the J gene end by 5 bases; junction bases not matched to a gene: 9. Here the CDR3 DNA reads TGTGCCAGTAGTTCTTCCCACAGGGGAGATAATTCACCCCTCCACTTT. It specifies CASSSSHRGDNSPLHF.

The genes are TRBV18 and TRBJ1-4; 8 bases are shared with TRBD1. The CDR3 totals 14 residues. Germline V gene sequence: CDR1 KGHSH, CDR2 LQKENI. The ends lost 4 bases at V and 7 bases at J; junction bases unmatched: 5. CDR3 DNA: TGTGCCAGCTCACGAGGGACAGGAGGTGAAAAACTGTTTTTT. Translated: CASSRGTGGEKLFF. The full variable domain, in which reference TRBV18 and TRBJ1-4 provide the parts outside the CDR3, is NAGVMQNPRHLVRRRGQEARLRCSPMKGHSHVYWYRQLPEEGLKFMVYLQKENIIDESGMPKERFSAEFPKEGPSILRIQQVVRGDSAAYFCASSRGTGGEKLFFGSGTQLSVL.

The rearrangement links TRBV18 to TRBJ1-2; the match to TRBD1 covers 9 bases. V shed 3 bases, J shed 7 bases, and the junction held 3 bases outside the gene matches. The CDR3 has 13 residues. Germline CDR1 and CDR2: KGHSH and LQKENI. The CDR3, as DNA: TGTGCCAGCTCACCCCGGGACAGGGCTGGCTACACCTTC. Protein sequence: CASSPRDRAGYTF.

This clone was observed once. This chain connects TRBV5-1 to TRBJ2-1, with 10 bases lining up with TRBD1. CDR1 and CDR2 (germline): SGHRS, YFSETQ. J was trimmed by 4 bases and V by 6 bases; bases with no gene match: 1. The CDR3 consists of 13 residues. CDR3 sequence reads: CASMGQGYNEQFF. Here the CDR3 DNA reads TGCGCCAGCATGGGACAGGGGTACAATGAGCAGTTCTTC.

For this clone: The sample holds other DNA sequences that translate to the same CDR3. V is TRBV3-1 (or the pseudogene TRBV3-2) and J is TRBJ1-1; 12 bases are shared with TRBD1. CDR1 and CDR2 (germline): LGHDT, YNNKEL (reference sequence). Unmatched junction bases numbered 8, after V lost 5 bases and J lost 1 base. This CDR3 is built from 17 residues. The CDR3 nucleotides read TGTGCCAGCAGCATACCCGGGACAGGGGGCGGGAACACTGAAGCTTTCTTT. It encodes CASSIPGTGGGNTEAFF.

This clone was recorded a few times. The junction shows a germline mismatch at one end, possibly a read error. This sequence joins TRBV27 and TRBJ2-7, with TRBD1 matching over 7 bases. Germline CDR1 reads MNHEY; CDR2 reads SMNVEV (reference sequence). The CDR3 extends over 15 amino acids. The DNA for the CDR3 is TGTGCCAGTACTAACCCCGGGACAGCACCACAAAGGCAGGACTTC. Its translation: CASTNPGTAPQRQDF.

As DNA, the CDR3 is TGTGCCAGCAGCTTCGGAACAGGGGGTCTTACAGATACGCAGTATTTT. Translating gives CASSFGTGGLTDTQYF. The V and J genes are TRBV7-9 and TRBJ2-3; 8 bases match TRBD1. Germline values: CDR1 SEHNR, CDR2 FQNEAQ (reference sequence). Trimming at V came to 3 bases and at J to 3 bases, leaving 8 bases not matched to a gene. The CDR3 runs to 16 residues.

The V and J genes are TRBV29-1 and TRBJ1-2, with 10 bases fitting TRBD1. Trimming took 6 bases from V and 2 from J; bases not matched to a gene: 6. The CDR3 consists of 14 residues. Germline CDR1 and CDR2: SQVTM and ANQGSEA. The CDR3 protein is CSVAPGQGNYGYTF. The CDR3 DNA reads TGCAGCGTCGCACCGGGACAGGGGAACTATGGCTACACCTTC.

This rearrangement joins TRBV11-3 to TRBJ2-7; possibly TRBD1 for D (6 bases). Trimming took off 0 bases at V and 7 bases at J, with 13 bases between the two ends. CDR1 and CDR2 (germline): SGHNT, YENEEA. CDR3 length: 14 amino acids. The CDR3 region has the DNA TGTGCCAGCAGCTTAGATACAGCCCAGGGGGAGCAGTACTTC. Translation gives CASSLDTAQGEQYF.

V is TRBV7-6 and J is TRBJ2-2; 7 nucleotides agree with TRBD1. V was pared by 5 bases and J by 1 base, with 4 bases of the junction left unmatched. The germline gives CDR1 SGHVS, CDR2 FNYEAQ. This CDR3 region has 15 residues. In DNA, the CDR3 is TGTGCCAGCAGCCTATGGACAGGGAACACCGGGGAGCTGTTTTTT. It codes for CASSLWTGNTGELFF. The full variable domain, completed using reference TRBV7-6 and TRBJ2-2, is GAGVSQSPRYKVTKRGQDVALRCDPISGHVSLYWYRQALGQGPEFLTYFNYEAQQDKSGLPNDRFSAERPEGSISTLTIQRTEQRDSAMYRCASSLWTGNTGELFFGEGSRLTVL.

V usage is TRBV19 and J usage is TRBJ2-2, with D perhaps TRBD1 (7 bases). Deletions cut 4 bases from V and 10 bases from J, with 22 bases between. Germline V gene sequence: CDR1 LNHDA, CDR2 SQIVND (reference sequence). The CDR3 runs to 16 residues. This CDR3 reads CASSTAPRGAGEELFF. CDR3 DNA: TGTGCCAGTAGTACCGCCCCCAGGGGGGCAGGTGAGGAGCTGTTTTTT. Combining the CDR3 with reference TRBV19 and TRBJ2-2 gives the whole variable domain DGGITQSPKYLFRKEGQNVTLSCEQNLNHDAMYWYRQDPGQGLRLIYYSQIVNDFQKGDIAEGYSVSREKKESFPLTVTSAQKNPTAFYLCASSTAPRGAGEELFFGEGSRLTVL.

The chain couples TRBV6-6 to TRBJ1-4; 7 nucleotides agree with TRBD1. The CDR3 extends over 15 amino acids. Per germline, CDR1 MNHNY and CDR2 SVGAGI (reference sequence). The ends lost 5 bases at V and 6 bases at J; junction bases unmatched: 9. CDR3 loop: CASSTHQGGDEKLFF. The CDR3, as DNA: TGTGCCAGCAGTACCCATCAGGGGGGTGATGAAAAACTGTTTTTT.

The gene calls are TRBV27 and TRBJ1-6; the D gene is possibly TRBD1 (5 bases). This CDR3 is built from 14 residues. CDR1 MNHEY and CDR2 SMNVEV come from the germline V gene (reference sequence). V lost 6 bases, J lost 3 bases, and 9 bases lay in between. The CDR3 region is CASSGGIYNSPLHF. The CDR3, as DNA: TGTGCCAGCAGCGGGGGTATCTATAATTCACCCCTCCACTTT.

This clone came up once. The rearrangement uses TRBV19 and TRBJ2-7, with 9 bases aligning to TRBD1. This CDR3 has 15 residues. Per germline, CDR1 LNHDA and CDR2 SQIVND (reference sequence). Trimming took 5 bases from V and 2 from J; bases not matched to a gene: 7. The CDR3 region is CASSSRTGEAYEQYF. DNA for the CDR3: TGTGCCAGTAGTTCCCGGACAGGGGAGGCCTACGAGCAGTACTTC.

The chain joins TRBV2 to TRBJ1-2; D not resolved. The CDR3 consists of 15 residues. Looked up from germline, CDR1 is SNHLY and CDR2 is FYNNEI. V dropped 2 bases and J dropped 2 bases, with 12 bases sitting between them. CDR3 coding DNA: TGTGCCAGCAGTGAACAGGCCCACCTCAACTATGGCTACACCTTC. Residues: CASSEQAHLNYGYTF.

The chain has TRBV7-2 and TRBJ1-2, with D hard to call. The CDR3 has 15 residues. CDR1 and CDR2 from the germline V gene are SGHTA and FQGNSA. V lost 5 bases and J 0 bases, leaving 13 bases between the germline ends. The CDR3 region is CASSPNSATNYGYTF. CDR3 coding DNA: TGTGCCAGCAGCCCCAACAGTGCGACTAACTATGGCTACACCTTC.

J is TRBJ2-2 and V is TRBV3-1 (or the pseudogene TRBV3-2); the match to TRBD2 covers 14 bases. Germline-derived CDR1 and CDR2 are LGHDT and YNNKEL (reference sequence). J was trimmed by 5 bases and V by 3 bases; bases with no gene match: 5. The CDR3 consists of 17 residues. CDR3 region: CASSQTSGGAGTGELFF. The CDR3 DNA is TGTGCCAGCAGCCAGACTAGCGGGGGGGCAGGGACCGGGGAGCTGTTTTTT.